Below, 6 T cell receptor delta chains from the same sample are listed, as sequenced in a study of γδ T cells in repeated Plasmodium falciparum infection. Bulk repertoires came from Vgamma9/Vdelta2+ or Vdelta2-negative gammadelta T cells flow-sorted from PBMC. TCRdb reapplied CATT to the multiplex PCR reads. Altogether roughly 90,000 delta-chain clones are present, roughly 1.4% being singletons, with the ten largest covering around 8.5%. The sample was gamma-delta T cells from blood. The receptors here all came from a pool of human donors (malaria-infected and uninfected, not separated).

This clone showed up just a few times. A far larger clone is a single base away, which makes a read error likely. This same CDR3 is encoded by further DNA sequences in the sample. The genes are TRDV1 and TRDJ3; TRDD3 matches at 10 bases. The J gene comes from matching the DNA to germline here; TCRdb lacks it. Germline CDR1 TSWWSYY, CDR2 QGS. The CDR3 totals 20 residues. CDR3 in DNA: TGTGCACTTGGGAAGGGAGTACTGGGGGATTACTCCTGGGACACCCGACAGATGTTTTTC. Amino acids: CALGKGVLGDYSWDTRQMFF.

In its sample, this clone ranks as medium-sized. Other DNA sequences in the sample encode the same CDR3. The chain recombines TRDV2 with TRDJ3; 8 bases are a match to TRDD3. Trimming removed 1 base from V and 0 bases from J; junction bases left unmatched: 10. Germline CDR1 GEAIGNYY, CDR2 EKD. CDR3 length equals 20 residues. The CDR3: CACDTLGDFTLSWDTRQMFF. The CDR3 DNA reads as TGTGCCTGTGACACTCTGGGGGACTTCACCCTCTCCTGGGACACCCGACAGATGTTTTTC.

This clone was detected only a few times. This probably arose from a read error, given a far larger clone one base away. Other DNA sequences within the sample encode an identical CDR3. The V gene call reads TRDV1; no J gene was called; no DNA check was done on the table's D call, TRDD3. Germline V CDR1 and CDR2: TSWWSYY, QGS. The CDR3 totals 15 residues. The CDR3 bases are TGTGCTCTTGGGGAACTAAAAGGGGACACCGATAAGCTCATCTTT. Residues: CALGELKGDTDKLIF.

This clone has a handful of counts. Given a far larger clone just one base away, this is likely a sequencing read error. Other DNA sequences from this sample encode an identical CDR3 as well. The rearrangement links TRDV2 to TRDJ1, with 8 bases aligning to TRDD3. TCRdb carries no J gene annotation; the J gene was assigned here by matching the DNA with germline. Germline V lookup: CDR1 GEAIGNYY, CDR2 EKD. The CDR3 has 16 residues. Unmatched junction bases numbered 8, after V lost 1 base and J lost 2 bases. CDR3 region: CACDTLGEKYTDKLIF. For the CDR3, the DNA is TGTGCCTGTGACACGCTGGGGGAGAAGTATACCGATAAACTCATCTTT.

This clone was picked up many times. The chain has TRDV1 and TRDJ1; TRDD2 aligns across 8 bases. The J gene is absent in TCRdb and was assigned here via DNA matching to germline. CDR3 length: 21 residues. CDR1 is TSWWSYY, CDR2 QGS, per germline. V shed 0 bases and J 3 bases; nucleotides not matched to a gene: 21. CDR3 coding DNA: TGTGCTCTTGGGGAACTAAAGCTTCCTACCGGGGATGGAGAGACAGCCGATAAACTCATCTTT. It is translated as CALGELKLPTGDGETADKLIF.

This clone was detected a few times. TCRdb's protein, taken from a much larger clone, differs from this DNA's translation at residue 15, likely owing to a read error; the protein displayed comes from the DNA. This rearrangement joins TRDV2 to TRDJ1; D is perhaps TRDD3 (6 bases). Here the J gene came from matching the DNA to germline, since TCRdb omits it. The CDR3 runs to 18 residues. The germline gives CDR1 GEAIGNYY, CDR2 EKD. The chain's CDR3 is CACDTLSPRDTGTDILIF. CDR3 nucleotide sequence: TGTGCCTGTGACACCCTTTCTCCAAGAGATACGGGGACCGATATACTCATCTTT.